This T cell receptor (beta chain) was observed in a study of early T cells in non-severe SARS-CoV-2 infection. Study summary: Sequenced material consisted of bulk RNA (from unsorted whole blood), and chains were unpaired.

V was pared by 4 bases and J by 6 bases, with 15 bases between. This CDR3 comprises 14 residues. CDR1 KGHSY and CDR2 FQNENV come from the germline V gene. cDNA molecules, individually, were tagged with unique molecular identifiers. TCRdb reprocessed the 5' RACE reads with MiXCR, giving one entry per CDR3 protein. In the table there are tens of thousands of distinct CDR3 sequences, roughly 15% of which are singletons. Here the sequenced sample was whole blood, taken at baseline. The origin of this receptor is an adult who was a healthcare worker with PCR-confirmed SARS-CoV-2 infection or an uninfected control (not recorded which). The J gene is TRBJ1-1, the V gene TRBV16; TRBD1 is a possible D gene (5 bases). The CDR3 nucleotides read TGTGCCAGCAGCCGCCGGGGGAGGGCCGCTGAAGCTTTCTTT. Protein sequence: CASSRRGRAAEAFF.